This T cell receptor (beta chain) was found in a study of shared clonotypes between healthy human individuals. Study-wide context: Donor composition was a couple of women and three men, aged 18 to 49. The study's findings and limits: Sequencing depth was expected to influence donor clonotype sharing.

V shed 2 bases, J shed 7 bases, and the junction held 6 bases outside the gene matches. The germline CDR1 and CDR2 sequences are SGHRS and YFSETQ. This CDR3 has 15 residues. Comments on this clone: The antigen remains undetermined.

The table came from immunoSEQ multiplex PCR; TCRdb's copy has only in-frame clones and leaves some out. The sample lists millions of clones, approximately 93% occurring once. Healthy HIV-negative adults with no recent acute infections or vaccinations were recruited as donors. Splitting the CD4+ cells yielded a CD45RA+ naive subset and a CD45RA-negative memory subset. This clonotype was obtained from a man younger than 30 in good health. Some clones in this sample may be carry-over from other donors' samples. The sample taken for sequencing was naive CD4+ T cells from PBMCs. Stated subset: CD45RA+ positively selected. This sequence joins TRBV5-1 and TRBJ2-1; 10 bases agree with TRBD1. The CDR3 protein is CASSFGTGASNEQFF. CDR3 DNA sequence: TGCGCCAGCAGCTTTGGGACAGGGGCGTCTAATGAGCAGTTCTTC. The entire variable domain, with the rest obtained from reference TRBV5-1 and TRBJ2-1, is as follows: KAGVTQTPRYLIKTRGQQVTLSCSPISGHRSVSWYQQTPGQGLQFLFEYFSETQRNKGNFPGRFSGRQFSNSRSEMNVSTLELGDSALYLCASSFGTGASNEQFFGPGTRLTVL.